Shown below are 23 T cell receptor beta chains from a single sample sequenced in a study of T cell responses to AZD1222 COVID-19 vaccine. This table comes from immunoSEQ multiplex PCR, and its TCRdb copy is limited to in-frame clones, with some not included. The table has about 84,000 clones, 70% to 90% seen once. Sequenced material: peripheral blood, taken on day 0 of AZD1222 vaccination. The receptor set was obtained from an adult in good health.

CDR3 bases: TGTGCCAGCAGCTTAAACGGACTAGGGAGCCCAGATACGCAGTATTTT. Protein: CASSLNGLGSPDTQYF. V gene TRBV7-3 combines with J gene TRBJ2-3, with 7 bases identical to TRBD2. The CDR3 runs 16 residues. Germline V lookup: CDR1 SGHTA, CDR2 FQGTGA. The V gene end was trimmed by 1 base and the J gene end by 4 bases; junction bases not matched to a gene: 8.

The chain combines TRBV18 with TRBJ2-6, with 9 bases matching TRBD1. The CDR3 length is 19 residues. V gave up 1 base and J gave up 0 bases; unmatched junction bases: 7. CDR1 and CDR2 (germline): KGHSH, LQKENI. The CDR3 spells CASSPRLGQGLSGANVLTF. The DNA of the CDR3 is TGTGCCAGCTCACCACGATTGGGACAGGGCCTCTCTGGGGCCAACGTCCTGACTTTC.

The chain recombines TRBV19 with TRBJ1-5; 8 nucleotides match TRBD1. Per germline, CDR1 LNHDA and CDR2 SQIVND (reference sequence). Unmatched junction bases numbered 4, after V lost 4 bases and J lost 2 bases. The CDR3 loop spans 15 amino acids. The CDR3 loop is CASSTDRGGNQPQHF. For the CDR3, the DNA is TGTGCCAGTAGTACTGACAGGGGTGGCAATCAGCCCCAGCATTTT.

The chain recombines TRBV21-1 with TRBJ1-3; TRBD1 is the table's D call and was not checked against the DNA. TRBV21-1 is annotated as a pseudogene. The CDR3 spans 19 residues. The CDR3 DNA is TGTGCCAGCAGCAGCCCCAGGGGGTGCCGCTTAGGCTCTGGAAACACCATATATTTT. Its protein is CASSSPRGCRLGSGNTIYF.

The gene calls are TRBV6-6 and TRBJ1-5, with D tentatively TRBD1 (5 bases). Between the trimmed V and J ends, which lost 7 bases and 0 bases, there was a span of 13 bases. Germline CDR1 and CDR2: MNHNY and SVGAGI (reference sequence). This CDR3 contains 15 residues. Here the CDR3 DNA reads TGTGCCAGCACCGCGGGGCGGGATAGCAATCAGCCCCAGCATTTT. This codes for CASTAGRDSNQPQHF.

This chain uses TRBV18 with TRBJ2-1; 9 bases agree with TRBD1. The CDR3 runs 14 residues. Germline V lookup: CDR1 KGHSH, CDR2 LQKENI. The V gene end was trimmed by 3 bases and the J gene end by 8 bases; junction bases not matched to a gene: 5. The CDR3 loop is CASSPRQGVDEQFF. The CDR3 bases are TGTGCCAGCTCACCGAGACAGGGGGTGGATGAGCAGTTCTTC.

The chain joins TRBV3-1 (or the pseudogene TRBV3-2) to TRBJ2-7; 9 nucleotides align to TRBD2. Trimming took 0 bases from V and 5 from J; bases not matched to a gene: 5. This CDR3 is built from 15 residues. The germline CDR1 and CDR2 sequences are LGHDT and YNNKEL (reference sequence). The DNA for the CDR3 is TGTGCCAGCAGCCAAGATTTGGGACTAGCCGACGAGCAGTACTTC. It yields the protein CASSQDLGLADEQYF.

The table lists this clone with a count of one. The chain is built from TRBV7-9 and TRBJ2-7, with D possibly being TRBD1 or TRBD2 (5 bases each). The CDR3 is 15 amino acids. The V end was cut by 5 bases, the J end by 1 base, with 15 bases between. Germline CDR1 reads SEHNR; CDR2 reads FQNEAQ (reference sequence). The CDR3 reads CASSINQGESYEQYF. The CDR3 DNA is TGTGCCAGCAGCATAAATCAGGGAGAATCCTACGAGCAGTACTTC.

The CDR3 loop reads CASSQSSNQPQHF. CDR3 nucleotide sequence: TGCGCCAGCAGCCAAAGTAGCAATCAGCCCCAGCATTTT. The chain uses TRBV5-1 and TRBJ1-5; D not certain. Per germline, CDR1 SGHRS and CDR2 YFSETQ. This CDR3 has 13 residues. Trimming took off 4 bases at V and 0 bases at J, with 5 bases between the two ends.

The genes are TRBV7-2 and TRBJ1-1; 7 bases match TRBD1. Germline loops: CDR1 SGHTA, CDR2 FQGNSA. The CDR3 is 15 residues long. Trimming at V came to 1 base and at J to 6 bases, leaving 8 bases not matched to a gene. The CDR3 loop is CASSLGRQGRSEAFF. The CDR3 bases are TGTGCCAGCAGCTTAGGGAGACAGGGCCGTTCTGAAGCTTTCTTT.

J is TRBJ1-1 and V is TRBV19, with TRBD1 identical over 7 bases. Unmatched junction bases numbered 4, after V lost 6 bases and J lost 0 bases. The germline V gene encodes CDR1 LNHDA and CDR2 SQIVND (reference sequence). The CDR3 spans 14 residues. The CDR3 nucleotides read TGTGCCAGTAGGATGGACAGGCTGAACACTGAAGCTTTCTTT. Translating gives CASRMDRLNTEAFF.

The chain has TRBV6-4 and TRBJ2-1, with a weak D call TRBD1 (6 bases). The CDR3 has 13 residues. Germline-derived CDR1 and CDR2 are MRHNA and SNTAGT. Trimming pared 6 bases from V and 9 bases from J, leaving 15 bases between. CDR3 residues: CASSEQGFGEQFF. The CDR3 DNA is TGTGCCAGCAGCGAACAGGGATTCGGTGAGCAGTTCTTC.

The chain employs TRBV3-1 (or the pseudogene TRBV3-2) and TRBJ2-1; maybe TRBD2 (5 bases). The CDR3 is 12 residues long. V gave up 1 base and J gave up 10 bases, with 8 bases separating them. Looked up from germline, CDR1 is LGHDT and CDR2 is YNNKEL (reference sequence). The CDR3 coding sequence is TGTGCCAGCAGCCAAGGACTAAGGGAGCAGTTCTTC. It specifies CASSQGLREQFF.

The CDR3 region has the DNA TGTGCCAGCAGCTTGGTTGGGAGCTCTGGAAACACCATATATTTT. It yields the protein CASSLVGSSGNTIYF. The rearrangement joins TRBV5-4 to TRBJ1-3; D not resolved. Germline V lookup: CDR1 SGHNT, CDR2 YYREEE (reference sequence). The CDR3 totals 15 residues. Trimming took off 0 bases at V and 0 bases at J, with 7 bases between the two ends.

V gene TRBV29-1 combines with J gene TRBJ2-1; D is possibly TRBD2 (6 bases). The CDR3 covers 12 residues. V lost 0 bases, J lost 9 bases, and 9 bases lay in between. The germline CDR1 and CDR2 sequences are SQVTM and ANQGSEA. CDR3 coding DNA: TGCAGCGTTGAAGATCGGGGAGGTGAGCAGTTCTTC. Encoded protein: CSVEDRGGEQFF.

This chain uses TRBV4-3 with TRBJ1-2, with 7 positions matching TRBD1. This CDR3 spans 16 amino acids. Germline V gene lookup returns CDR1 LGHNA and CDR2 YSLEER. The trim removed 1 base at V and 5 bases at J, leaving 10 bases unmatched. The CDR3 DNA sequence: TGCGCCAGCAGCCAAGGTTTGGACAGGACTCATTATGGCTACACCTTC. This sequence encodes CASSQGLDRTHYGYTF.

V gene TRBV11-2 combines with J gene TRBJ2-2; the D gene is possibly TRBD2 (6 bases). The V end lost 0 bases, the J end lost 6 bases, and 11 bases lay between the germline ends. The CDR3 is 15 residues long. Germline CDR1 SGHAT, CDR2 FQNNGV. CDR3 bases: TGTGCCAGCAGCTTAGACCCCACGGGGGCCGGGGAGCTGTTTTTT. Translated: CASSLDPTGAGELFF.

V and J are TRBV15 and TRBJ2-2; 8 bases are a match to TRBD2. V trimming: 5 bases; J trimming: 0 bases; junction bases outside the gene matches: 14. Looked up from germline, CDR1 is LNHNV and CDR2 is YYDKDF (reference sequence). The CDR3 sequence is 19 residues long. The CDR3 spells CATSPTRLAGGANTGELFF. CDR3 bases: TGTGCCACCAGCCCTACCCGTCTTGCGGGAGGTGCGAACACCGGGGAGCTGTTTTTT.

The chain is built from TRBV6-5 and TRBJ2-1; D unclear. Germline CDR1 reads MNHEY; CDR2 reads SVGAGI. The V end was cut by 6 bases, the J end by 4 bases, with 13 bases between. The CDR3 runs 14 residues. The CDR3 protein is CASSPPARYNEQFF. For the CDR3, the DNA is TGTGCCAGCAGCCCCCCGGCCCGGTACAATGAGCAGTTCTTC.

This chain links TRBV7-8 with TRBJ1-4; tentative D call: TRBD1 (5 bases). The germline V gene encodes CDR1 SGHVS and CDR2 FQNEAQ. Trimming pared 3 bases from V and 0 bases from J, leaving 23 bases between. The CDR3 contains 20 residues. Here the CDR3 DNA reads TGTGCCAGCAGCTTTACCGCGACAGCTTCGGGGTCGGCAACTAATGAAAAACTGTTTTTT. It is translated as CASSFTATASGSATNEKLFF.

This clone occurred once. The chain recombines TRBV5-1 with TRBJ2-5, with 7 bases matching TRBD1. The V gene end was trimmed by 0 bases and the J gene end by 0 bases; junction bases not matched to a gene: 5. Per germline, CDR1 SGHRS and CDR2 YFSETQ. The CDR3 runs 16 residues. The CDR3 DNA sequence: TGCGCCAGCAGCTTGGGGGGTACAGGGGACCAAGAGACCCAGTACTTC. This sequence encodes CASSLGGTGDQETQYF.

This chain connects TRBV28 to TRBJ1-4; D is possibly TRBD1 (6 bases). Trimming removed 10 bases at V and 4 bases at J, with 13 bases between. This CDR3 comprises 13 residues. CDR1 is MDHEN, CDR2 SYDVKM, per germline. CDR3 in amino acids: CATLDRNNEKLFF. DNA for the CDR3: TGTGCCACACTCGACAGGAATAATGAAAAACTGTTTTTT.

The rearrangement links TRBV6-2 or TRBV6-3 to TRBJ1-1; 10 bases agree with TRBD1. CDR3 length: 16 amino acids. Germline V gene lookup returns CDR1 MNHEY and CDR2 SVGEGT. V was clipped by 2 bases and J by 1 base; unmatched bases: 4. CDR3 nucleotide sequence: TGTGCCAGCAGTTACGACAGGGGGCTCGGGAACACTGAAGCTTTCTTT. It codes for CASSYDRGLGNTEAFF.